The present TCR beta chain was sequenced within a study of blood T cells in healthy people across ages. Study results and caveats: The unsorted PBMCs prevented any conclusive comparison of naive versus antigen-experienced cells.

Donors ranged from roughly 6 to 100 years old and were healthy Caucasians in Russia. Per sample, extraction of total RNA gave at least 5.5 micrograms in every case. Together with a sample-barcoded 5' primer, a J-beta primer mix was included in a second PCR lasting roughly 6 to 12 cycles. TCRdb independently ran MiXCR on the 5' RACE reads; one entry per CDR3 protein. The repertoire holds hundreds of thousands of distinct CDR3 sequences, with 52% as singletons. J lost 2 bases, V lost 3 bases, and 7 bases had no gene match. The CDR3 is 15 amino acids. Germline V gene sequence: CDR1 SGHRS, CDR2 YFSETQ. As concerns this clonotype: Its antigen is unidentified.

The sequence was obtained from an elderly woman in good health. Sequenced material: blood. The V gene is TRBV5-1, the J gene TRBJ2-5; 7 positions match TRBD1. CDR3: CASSSRAGGQETQYF. The CDR3 DNA is TGCGCCAGCAGCTCTCGAGCAGGGGGACAAGAGACCCAGTACTTC.